This TCR beta chain was obtained from a study of response to subunit inactivated influenza vaccine. Study results and caveats: The authors put forward the suggestion that each seasonal influenza vaccination may bring in only a limited number of new T cells.

Note on this clonotype: Its antigen remains unknown.

Per germline, CDR1 SGDLS and CDR2 YYNGEE. Trimming took off 4 bases at V and 5 bases at J, with 12 bases between the two ends. The CDR3 extends over 13 amino acids. TCRdb used MiXCR to reprocess the RT-PCR reads, holding one entry per CDR3 protein. The data contain a few hundred thousand distinct CDR3 sequences, around 7.9% of them singletons. This TCR was recovered from a man aged 50 to 69 who received an inactivated influenza vaccine. The chain uses TRBV9 and TRBJ1-1; a possible D gene is TRBD1 (6 bases). The sequencing used PBMCs from blood, collected about 24 months after vaccination. CDR3 region: CASSIGGWTEAFF. In nucleotides, the CDR3 is TGTGCCAGCAGCATAGGGGGTTGGACTGAAGCTTTCTTT.